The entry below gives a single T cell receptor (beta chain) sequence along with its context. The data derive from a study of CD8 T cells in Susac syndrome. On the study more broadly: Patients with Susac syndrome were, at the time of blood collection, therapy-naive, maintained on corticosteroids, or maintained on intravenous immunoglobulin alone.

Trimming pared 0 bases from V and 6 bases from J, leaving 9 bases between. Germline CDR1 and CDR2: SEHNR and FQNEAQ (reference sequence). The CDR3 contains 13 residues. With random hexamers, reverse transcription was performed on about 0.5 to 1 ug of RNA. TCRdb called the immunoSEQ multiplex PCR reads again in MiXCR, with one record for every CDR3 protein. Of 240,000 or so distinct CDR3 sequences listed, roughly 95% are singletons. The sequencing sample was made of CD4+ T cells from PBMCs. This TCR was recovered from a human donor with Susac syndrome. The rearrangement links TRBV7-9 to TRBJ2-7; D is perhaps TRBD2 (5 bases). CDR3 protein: CASSLAGAGEQYF. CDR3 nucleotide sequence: TGTGCCAGCAGCTTAGCGGGAGCTGGCGAGCAGTACTTC.